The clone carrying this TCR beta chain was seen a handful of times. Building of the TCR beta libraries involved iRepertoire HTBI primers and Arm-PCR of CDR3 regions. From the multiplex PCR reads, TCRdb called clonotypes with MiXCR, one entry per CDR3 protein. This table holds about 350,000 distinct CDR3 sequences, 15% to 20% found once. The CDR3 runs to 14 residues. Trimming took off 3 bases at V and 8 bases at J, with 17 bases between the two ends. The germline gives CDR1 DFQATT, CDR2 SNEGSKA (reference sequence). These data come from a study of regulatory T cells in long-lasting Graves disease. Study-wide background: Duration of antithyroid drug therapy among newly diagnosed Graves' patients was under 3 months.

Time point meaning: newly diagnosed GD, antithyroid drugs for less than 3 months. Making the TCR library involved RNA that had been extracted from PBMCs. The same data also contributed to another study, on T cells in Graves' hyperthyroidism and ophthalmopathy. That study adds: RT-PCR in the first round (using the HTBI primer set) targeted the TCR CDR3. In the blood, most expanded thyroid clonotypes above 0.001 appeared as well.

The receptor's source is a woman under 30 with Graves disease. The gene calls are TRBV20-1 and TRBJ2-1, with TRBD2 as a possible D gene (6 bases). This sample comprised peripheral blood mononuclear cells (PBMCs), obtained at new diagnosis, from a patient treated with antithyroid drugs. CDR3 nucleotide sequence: TGCAGTGCTAGTTCGGTGGGGTGGGGGGATGAGCAGTTCTTC. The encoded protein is CSASSVGWGDEQFF.